The clone carrying this TCR beta chain turned up a few times. The antigen is unknown. V lost 4 bases to trimming and J lost 1 base, with 10 bases between them. CDR3 length equals 14 residues. The germline V gene has CDR1 MNHNS and CDR2 SASEGT. This entry is derived from a study of cytomegalovirus exposure and HLA in healthy donors. Researchers ran the PCR with 60 Vbeta and 13 Jbeta primers. Repertoires were generated with immunoSEQ multiplex PCR, while TCRdb's copy carries only in-frame clones and drops some. The repertoire holds about 130,000 clones, with 80% as singletons. Findings and caveats of the study: Relative to equally common others, HLA-associated TCR beta chains showed greater clonal expansion in a later analysis. Most subjects had HLA-A and HLA-B alleles reportedly predicted accurately by TCR beta sequences. In vitro confirmation showed three CMV-associated chains to be CMV antigen specific. Earlier findings revealed that most TCR beta V segments proved productive either about 90% or about 30% of the time.

V gene TRBV6-1 combines with J gene TRBJ2-5; D unresolved. The receptor was isolated from a man aged 25 to 45 in good health and CMV-seronegative. What was sequenced was PBMCs. The CDR3 DNA sequence: TGTGCCAGCAGTGCGTCCCGTTTCCAAGAGACCCAGTACTTC. Its translation is CASSASRFQETQYF.